This entry features one TCR beta chain sequence. Its specificity is unknown. This entry comes from a study of CD8 T cells in ankylosing spondylitis. Per the germline V gene, CDR1 is DFQATT and CDR2 is SNEGSKA (reference sequence). The length of the CDR3 is 15 residues. The J segment lost 6 bases and the V segment lost 0 bases, leaving 10 bases of the junction unmatched. For TCR beta, libraries came from quantitative 5'-RACE with molecular barcodes. TCRdb reprocessed the 5' RACE reads with MiXCR, giving one entry per CDR3 protein. The repertoire has 750,000 to 850,000 distinct CDR3 sequences, 12% of them found once; the top ten carry 0.45% to 0.6%. The study's findings and limits: The authors reported significant enrichment of disease-linked clones in matched ankylosing spondylitis synovial fluid. Disease-associated clones were CD8+ and fairly uncommon in peripheral blood. A number of the motif variants had already been described in reactive arthritis synovial fluid and blood. The study identified a TCR beta motif of roughly eight highly homologous variants that appeared characteristic of ankylosing spondylitis blood.

This rearrangement joins TRBV20-1 to TRBJ2-5; 7 bases are shared with TRBD1. The TCR sequence derives from a male donor with ankylosing spondylitis. Sample: blood, either unsorted or a sorted T cell fraction (not recorded which). In nucleotides, the CDR3 is TGCAGTGCTAGAGATGTGACAGGGTGGTCGAAGACCCAGTACTTC. This gives the protein CSARDVTGWSKTQYF.